Below are 13 T cell receptor beta chains sequenced from a single sample in a study of early T cells in non-severe SARS-CoV-2 infection. TCRdb reprocessed the 5' RACE reads with MiXCR, giving one entry per CDR3 protein. Of fewer than 100,000 distinct CDR3 sequences listed, more than 9% are singletons. The source material was whole blood. The receptors come from an adult who was a healthcare worker with PCR-confirmed SARS-CoV-2 infection or an uninfected control (not recorded which).

At least ten counts were recorded for this clonotype. V is TRBV9 and J is TRBJ2-7; D could derive from TRBD1 or TRBD2 (5 bases each). Trimming took off 0 bases at V and 4 bases at J, with 8 bases between the two ends. Germline CDR1 SGDLS, CDR2 YYNGEE. This CDR3 region has 13 residues. This CDR3 reads CASSVGDGYEQYF. The CDR3 DNA follows: TGTGCCAGCAGCGTAGGGGACGGATACGAGCAGTACTTC.

This clonotype has just a few counts. The J gene is TRBJ2-2, the V gene TRBV7-7; the D is unclear. Trimming cost V 4 bases and J 6 bases, with 9 bases left between them. The CDR3 covers 13 residues. Germline V lookup: CDR1 SSHAT, CDR2 FNYEAQ (reference sequence). The CDR3 region has the DNA TGTGCCAGCAGCTCAGGAGTCGCCGGGGAGCTGTTTTTT. Its translation is CASSSGVAGELFF. Filled out from reference TRBV7-7 and TRBJ2-2, the complete variable domain reads GAGVSQSPRYKVTKRGQDVTLRCDPISSHATLYWYQQALGQGPEFLTYFNYEAQPDKSGLPSDRFSAERPEGSISTLTIQRTEQRDSAMYRCASSSGVAGELFFGEGSRLTVL.

This clonotype was observed a handful of times. The V gene is TRBV20-1, the J gene TRBJ2-3, with TRBD2 identical over 10 bases. The J segment lost 5 bases and the V segment lost 3 bases, leaving 8 bases of the junction unmatched. The germline CDR1 and CDR2 sequences are DFQATT and SNEGSKA (reference sequence). There are 15 residues in the CDR3. CDR3 nucleotide sequence: TGCAGTGCTAGCGGGAGAGCGGGAGGGAAAGATACGCAGTATTTT. Amino acids: CSASGRAGGKDTQYF.

This clonotype has just a few counts. V gene TRBV28 combines with J gene TRBJ2-7; no clear D gene. The CDR3 spans 13 residues. Trimming removed 1 base from V and 6 bases from J, with 10 bases in between. Germline V gives CDR1 MDHEN, CDR2 SYDVKM. The CDR3 here is CASSLSRVSEQYF. The CDR3 region has the DNA TGTGCCAGCAGTTTATCTCGCGTTTCCGAGCAGTACTTC.

The table lists this clonotype with many counts. The chain combines TRBV6-2 or TRBV6-3 with TRBJ2-7, with 7 nucleotides matching TRBD1. This CDR3 spans 12 amino acids. V gave up 5 bases and J gave up 3 bases; unmatched junction bases: 1. Germline-derived CDR1 and CDR2 are MNHEY and SVGEGT. CDR3 residues: CASSRQGYEQYF. CDR3 nucleotides: TGTGCCAGCAGTCGACAGGGCTACGAGCAGTACTTC.

This clonotype was seen a handful of times. This chain joins TRBV18 and TRBJ1-2; weak D call: TRBD1 (6 bases). V was trimmed by 2 bases and J by 6 bases, leaving 10 bases between them. Germline-derived CDR1 and CDR2 are KGHSH and LQKENI. The CDR3 is made up of 13 amino acids. CDR3 DNA sequence: TGTGCCAGCTCACCAAAGGGGGGCGATGGCTACACCTTC. Translating gives CASSPKGGDGYTF.

This clonotype came up many times. The V call is TRBV20-1, the J call TRBJ2-3; TRBD2 matches 7 bases. Germline values: CDR1 DFQATT, CDR2 SNEGSKA (reference sequence). The CDR3 runs 16 residues. The V segment lost 0 bases and the J segment 2 bases; nucleotides outside the gene matches: 8. CDR3 region: CSARDSIAGDTDTQYF. The DNA for the CDR3 is TGCAGTGCTAGAGACAGCATAGCGGGTGACACAGATACGCAGTATTTT.

This clonotype was seen more than once but under ten times. The J gene is TRBJ2-5, the V gene TRBV7-2; tentative D call: TRBD2 (6 bases). V was trimmed by 2 bases and J by 5 bases, leaving 12 bases between them. Per the germline V gene, CDR1 is SGHTA and CDR2 is FQGNSA. The CDR3 spans 14 residues. In nucleotides, the CDR3 is TGTGCCAGCAGCTTATACGGGAGTCGGGAGACCCAGTACTTC. It yields the protein CASSLYGSRETQYF.

The chain employs TRBV6-6 and TRBJ2-7; 7 positions agree with TRBD2. CDR3 length: 15 residues. The V gene's germline CDR1 is MNHNY and CDR2 SVGAGI (reference sequence). Unmatched junction bases numbered 4, after V lost 0 bases and J lost 2 bases. CDR3 coding DNA: TGTGCCAGCAGTTACTCAGCGGGAACAACCTACGAGCAGTACTTC. It translates to CASSYSAGTTYEQYF.

This clonotype was recorded many times. The chain is built from TRBV7-2 and TRBJ2-4, with a possible D match to TRBD2 (5 bases). The germline V and J ends were trimmed by 5 bases and 2 bases, with 10 bases remaining between them. This CDR3 contains 14 residues. Germline V gene lookup returns CDR1 SGHTA and CDR2 FQGNSA. In DNA, the CDR3 is TGTGCCAGCAGCCCTCGGACTTCCAAAAACATTCAGTACTTC. It codes for CASSPRTSKNIQYF.

The chain joins TRBV7-6 to TRBJ1-6; 7 bases map to TRBD1. Germline loops: CDR1 SGHVS, CDR2 FNYEAQ. V gave up 1 base and J gave up 7 bases; unmatched junction bases: 1. The CDR3 runs to 14 residues. The CDR3 sequence is CASSLEGANSPLHF. CDR3 bases: TGTGCCAGCAGCTTAGAGGGGGCGAATTCACCCCTCCACTTT.

This chain's CDR3 is CASSYGLERNIQYF. CDR3 in DNA: TGTGCCAGCAGCTACGGCCTGGAACGGAACATTCAGTACTTC. This rearrangement joins TRBV7-2 to TRBJ2-4; D unclear. The CDR3 runs to 14 residues. The V end was cut by 4 bases, the J end by 7 bases, with 14 bases between. In germline, CDR1 is SGHTA, CDR2 FQGNSA.

V gene TRBV28 combines with J gene TRBJ2-4; tentatively, D is TRBD1 (6 bases). The length of the CDR3 is 17 residues. Germline values: CDR1 MDHEN, CDR2 SYDVKM. Deletions cut 2 bases from V and 1 base from J, with 15 bases between. The DNA of the CDR3 is TGTGCCAGCAGTTTAGGCCCACTACAGGGTGCCAAAAACATTCAGTACTTC. Protein: CASSLGPLQGAKNIQYF.